The 12 T cell receptor beta chains below come from one sample, sequenced in a study of cytomegalovirus exposure and HLA in healthy donors (dated 2017 in TCRdb). Libraries were constructed by the immunoSEQ multiplex PCR assay. A mixture of 60 forward primers for TCR Vbeta segments and 13 reverse primers for TCR Jbeta segments was used in the multiplex PCR. TCRdb limited this immuneACCESS table to in-frame rearrangements with V and J called. A share of clones is missing; checked studies link under half to unresolved V genes, and the rest is unexplained. This sample is represented by some 56,000 clones; around three fifths of them were singletons. Roughly 10% of the sample is taken by the ten largest. The specimen sequenced was PBMCs. The source of these receptors is a human donor in good health.

The chain combines TRBV6-5 with TRBJ2-1, with 10 nucleotides matching TRBD1. The germline gives CDR1 MNHEY, CDR2 SVGAGI. J gave up 10 bases and V 2 bases, and 8 bases lay outside the gene matches. The length of the CDR3 is 15 residues. In DNA, the CDR3 is TGTGCCAGCAGTTACGGTGGGACAGGGGAGCGGGAGCAGTTCTTC. Protein: CASSYGGTGEREQFF.

Judged by abundance, this clone is medium-sized. The rearrangement links TRBV14 to TRBJ1-6; D is uncertain. This CDR3 contains 14 residues. Germline V gene data show CDR1 as SGHDN and CDR2 as FVKESK. Trimming removed 0 bases from V and 7 bases from J, with 7 bases in between. The CDR3 sequence is CASSQEFPNSPLHF. In DNA, the CDR3 is TGTGCCAGCAGCCAAGAATTCCCAAATTCACCCCTCCACTTT.

The chain recombines TRBV12-5 with TRBJ1-2; the D is unclear. Deletions cut 0 bases from V and 0 bases from J, with 23 bases between. From germline, CDR1 is LGHNT and CDR2 FRNRAP. The CDR3 totals 20 residues. CDR3 sequence reads: CASGLVRGSVGRLANYGYTF. As DNA, the CDR3 is TGTGCTAGTGGTTTGGTACGGGGTAGTGTCGGACGGTTAGCTAACTATGGCTACACCTTC.

V usage is TRBV5-1 and J usage is TRBJ1-6; maybe TRBD1 (6 bases). The CDR3 runs to 14 residues. Germline V gene sequence: CDR1 SGHRS, CDR2 YFSETQ. The ends were cut back, 2 bases at V and 7 bases at J, with 10 bases in the middle. CDR3 DNA: TGCGCCAGCAGCTTCGGGACAAAAAATTCACCCCTCCACTTT. Encoded protein: CASSFGTKNSPLHF. Full variable domain (missing parts from reference TRBV5-1 and TRBJ1-6): KAGVTQTPRYLIKTRGQQVTLSCSPISGHRSVSWYQQTPGQGLQFLFEYFSETQRNKGNFPGRFSGRQFSNSRSEMNVSTLELGDSALYLCASSFGTKNSPLHFGNGTRLTVT.

This sequence joins TRBV6-5 and TRBJ2-7; 8 nucleotides line up with TRBD1. The germline V gene has CDR1 MNHEY and CDR2 SVGAGI. With V trimmed by 2 bases and J by 8 bases, 5 bases remained unmatched. This CDR3 has 13 amino acids. CDR3 nucleotide sequence: TGTGCCAGCAGTTACACGGGACAGGTCCAGCAGTACTTC. Protein sequence: CASSYTGQVQQYF.

The V call is TRBV28, the J call TRBJ2-5, with 9 bases that match TRBD1. Germline assignment: CDR1 MDHEN and CDR2 SYDVKM. CDR3 length equals 15 residues. J lost 0 bases, V lost 4 bases, and 3 bases had no gene match. The CDR3 protein is CASSSGDRDQETQYF. The CDR3 region has the DNA TGTGCCAGCAGTTCCGGGGACAGGGACCAAGAGACCCAGTACTTC. Using reference TRBV28 and TRBJ2-5 for the parts outside the CDR3, the full variable domain is DVKVTQSSRYLVKRTGEKVFLECVQDMDHENMFWYRQDPGLGLRLIYFSYDVKMKEKGDIPEGYSVSREKKERFSLILESASTNQTSMYLCASSSGDRDQETQYFGPGTRLLVL.

The chain has TRBV4-3 and TRBJ1-6; a weak D match, TRBD1 (5 bases). Germline V gene lookup returns CDR1 LGHNA and CDR2 YSLEER. This CDR3 spans 17 amino acids. Trimming took off 3 bases at V and 8 bases at J, with 20 bases between the two ends. The CDR3 is CASSQFEYRQGHSPLHF. CDR3 sequence (DNA): TGCGCCAGCAGCCAGTTTGAGTATAGGCAGGGTCATTCACCCCTCCACTTT.

This rearrangement joins TRBV25-1 to TRBJ1-5; D uncertain. The CDR3 spans 14 residues. CDR1 is MGHDK, CDR2 SYGVNS, per germline. V was pared by 6 bases and J by 2 bases, with 11 bases between. The DNA for the CDR3 is TGTGCCAGCAGCGAGGGTTATCGCAATCAGCCCCAGCATTTT. This sequence encodes CASSEGYRNQPQHF.

The V call is TRBV7-9, the J call TRBJ2-1; 11 nucleotides agree with TRBD2. V shed 1 base, J shed 5 bases, and the junction held 1 base outside the gene matches. CDR1 is SEHNR, CDR2 FQNEAQ, per germline (reference sequence). CDR3 size: 15 residues. In DNA, the CDR3 is TGTGCCAGCAGCTTAGGACTAGCGGGGAACAATGAGCAGTTCTTC. Amino acid sequence: CASSLGLAGNNEQFF.

The chain carries TRBV29-1 and TRBJ2-3, with TRBD1 identical over 8 bases. Germline CDR1 reads SQVTM; CDR2 reads ANQGSEA. This CDR3 is built from 13 residues. The trim removed 7 bases at V and 6 bases at J, leaving 9 bases unmatched. The CDR3 bases are TGCAGCGCCCCGGACAGGGTTACCGATACGCAGTATTTT. Translating it yields CSAPDRVTDTQYF.

The rearrangement joins TRBV29-1 to TRBJ2-7; D is possibly TRBD1 (6 bases). Germline CDR1 SQVTM, CDR2 ANQGSEA. The V gene lost 7 bases and the J gene lost 0 bases, with 10 bases spanning the gap. CDR3 length: 12 residues. CDR3 amino acids: CSGRDTSYEQYF. In DNA, the CDR3 is TGCAGCGGCCGGGACACCTCCTACGAGCAGTACTTC.

The rearrangement links TRBV27 to TRBJ1-1, with TRBD1 identical over 7 bases. The CDR3 totals 16 residues. Germline CDR1 MNHEY, CDR2 SMNVEV (reference sequence). J was trimmed by 5 bases and V by 0 bases; bases with no gene match: 9. CDR3 bases: TGTGCCAGCAGTTTATCGAACAGGGGAATTGGGACTGAAGCTTTCTTT. Amino acids: CASSLSNRGIGTEAFF.